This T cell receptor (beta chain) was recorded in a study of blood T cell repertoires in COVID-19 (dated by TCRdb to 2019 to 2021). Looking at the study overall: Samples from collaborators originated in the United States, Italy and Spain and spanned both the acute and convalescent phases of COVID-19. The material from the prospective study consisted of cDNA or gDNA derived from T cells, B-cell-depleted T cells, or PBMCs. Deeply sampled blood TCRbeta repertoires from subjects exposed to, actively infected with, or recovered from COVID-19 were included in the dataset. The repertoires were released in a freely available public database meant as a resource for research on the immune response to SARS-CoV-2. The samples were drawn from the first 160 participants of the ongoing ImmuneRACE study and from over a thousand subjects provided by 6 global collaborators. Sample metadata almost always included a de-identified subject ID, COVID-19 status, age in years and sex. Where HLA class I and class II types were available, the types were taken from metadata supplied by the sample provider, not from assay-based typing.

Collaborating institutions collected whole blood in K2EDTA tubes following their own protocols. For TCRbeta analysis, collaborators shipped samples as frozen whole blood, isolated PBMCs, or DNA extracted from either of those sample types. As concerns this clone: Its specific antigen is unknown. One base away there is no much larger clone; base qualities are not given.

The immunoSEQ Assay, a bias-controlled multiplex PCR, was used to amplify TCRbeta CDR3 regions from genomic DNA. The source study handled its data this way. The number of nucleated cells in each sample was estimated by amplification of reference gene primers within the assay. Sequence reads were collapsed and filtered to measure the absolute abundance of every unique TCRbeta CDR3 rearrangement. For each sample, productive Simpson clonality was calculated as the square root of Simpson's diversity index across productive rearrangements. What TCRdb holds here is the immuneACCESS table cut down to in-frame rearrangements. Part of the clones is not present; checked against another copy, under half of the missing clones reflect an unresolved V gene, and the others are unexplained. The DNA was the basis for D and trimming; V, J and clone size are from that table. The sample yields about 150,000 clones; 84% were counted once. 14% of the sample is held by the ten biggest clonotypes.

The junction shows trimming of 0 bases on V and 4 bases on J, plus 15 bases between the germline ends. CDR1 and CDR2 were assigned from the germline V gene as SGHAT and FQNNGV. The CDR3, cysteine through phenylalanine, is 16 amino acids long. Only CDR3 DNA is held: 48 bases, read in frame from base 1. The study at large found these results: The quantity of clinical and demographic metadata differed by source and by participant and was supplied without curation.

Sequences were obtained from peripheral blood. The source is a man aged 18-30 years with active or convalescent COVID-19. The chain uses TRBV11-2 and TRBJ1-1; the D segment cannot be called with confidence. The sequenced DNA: TGTGCCAGCAGCTTAGAAGGAGGTGGGATAGTCACTGAAGCTTTCTTT. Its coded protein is CASSLEGGGIVTEAFF.